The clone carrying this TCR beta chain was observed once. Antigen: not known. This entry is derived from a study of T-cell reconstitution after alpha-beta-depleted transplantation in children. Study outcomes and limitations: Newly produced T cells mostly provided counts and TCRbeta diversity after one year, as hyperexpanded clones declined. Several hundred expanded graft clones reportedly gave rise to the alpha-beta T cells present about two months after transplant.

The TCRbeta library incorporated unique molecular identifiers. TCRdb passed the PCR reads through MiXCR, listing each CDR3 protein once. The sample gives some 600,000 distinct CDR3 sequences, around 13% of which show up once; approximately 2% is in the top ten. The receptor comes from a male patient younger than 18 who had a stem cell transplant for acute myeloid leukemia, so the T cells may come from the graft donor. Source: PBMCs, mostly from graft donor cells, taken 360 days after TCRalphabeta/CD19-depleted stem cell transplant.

CDR3 protein: CATSDPAGETQYF. CDR3 bases: TGTGCCACCAGTGATCCAGCGGGAGAGACCCAGTACTTC. The chain combines TRBV24-1 with TRBJ2-5; the D gene is possibly TRBD2 (6 bases). CDR3 length equals 13 residues. V lost 3 bases and J 4 bases, leaving 8 bases between the germline ends. Germline values: CDR1 KGHDR, CDR2 SFDVKD.